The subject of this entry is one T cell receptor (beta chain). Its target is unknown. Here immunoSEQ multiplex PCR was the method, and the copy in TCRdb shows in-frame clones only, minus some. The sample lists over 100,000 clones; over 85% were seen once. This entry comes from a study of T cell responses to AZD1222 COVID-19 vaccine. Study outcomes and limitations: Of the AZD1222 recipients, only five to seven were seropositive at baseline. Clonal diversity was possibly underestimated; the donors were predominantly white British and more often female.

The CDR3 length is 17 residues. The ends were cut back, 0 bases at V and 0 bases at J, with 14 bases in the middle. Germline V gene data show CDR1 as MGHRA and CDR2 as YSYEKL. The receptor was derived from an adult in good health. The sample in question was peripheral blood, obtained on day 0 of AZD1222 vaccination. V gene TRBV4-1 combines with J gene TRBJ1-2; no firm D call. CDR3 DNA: TGCGCCAGCAGCCAAGATCGGTATACCCCACCTAACTATGGCTACACCTTC. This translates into CASSQDRYTPPNYGYTF.